This T cell receptor (beta chain) was identified during a study of CD8 T cells in Susac syndrome. V lost 5 bases and J lost 0; bases outside the gene matches: 9. The germline gives CDR1 DFQATT, CDR2 SNEGSKA (reference sequence). CDR3 length: 15 residues. RNA was extracted with the RNeasy kit, and a quantity of roughly 0.45 to 1 ug was reverse transcribed using random hexamers. TCRdb passed the immunoSEQ multiplex PCR reads through MiXCR, listing each CDR3 protein once. This sample has around 170,000 distinct CDR3 sequences, with under 97% found just once. The specimen sequenced was CD4+ T cells from PBMCs. The rearrangement joins TRBV20-1 to TRBJ1-1, with 7 bases that match TRBD1. This receptor was identified in a human donor with Susac syndrome. CDR3 sequence reads: CSALSRGAMNTEAFF. In DNA, the CDR3 is TGCAGTGCTCTTTCCAGGGGGGCTATGAACACTGAAGCTTTCTTT.